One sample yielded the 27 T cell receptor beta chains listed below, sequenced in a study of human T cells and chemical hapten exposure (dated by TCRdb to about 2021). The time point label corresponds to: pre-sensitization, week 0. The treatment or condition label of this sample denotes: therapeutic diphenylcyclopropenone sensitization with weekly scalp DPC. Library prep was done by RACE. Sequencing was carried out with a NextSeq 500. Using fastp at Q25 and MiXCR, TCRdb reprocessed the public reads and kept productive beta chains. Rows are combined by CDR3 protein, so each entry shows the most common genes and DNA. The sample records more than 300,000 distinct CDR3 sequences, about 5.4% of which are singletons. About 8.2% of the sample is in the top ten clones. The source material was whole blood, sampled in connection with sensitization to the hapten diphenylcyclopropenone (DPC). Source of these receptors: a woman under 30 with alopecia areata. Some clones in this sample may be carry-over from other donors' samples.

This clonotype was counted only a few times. CDR3 DNA: TGTGCCATCAGCCAGGGTACAACTGAAGCTTTCTTT. It yields the protein CAISQGTTEAFF. The chain joins TRBV10-3 to TRBJ1-1; TRBD1 is a possible D gene (5 bases). Trimming shortened V by 6 bases and J by 5 bases, and 10 bases separated the two germline ends. The CDR3 loop spans 12 amino acids. Per the germline V gene, CDR1 is ENHRY and CDR2 is SYGVKD.

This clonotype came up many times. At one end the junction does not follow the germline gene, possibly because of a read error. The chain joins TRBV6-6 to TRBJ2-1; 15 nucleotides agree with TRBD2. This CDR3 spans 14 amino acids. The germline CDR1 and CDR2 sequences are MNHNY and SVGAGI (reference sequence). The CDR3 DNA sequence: TGTGCCAGCAGTTACGGAGGACTAGCGGGGGGGCCTGGCTTC. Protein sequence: CASSYGGLAGGPGF.

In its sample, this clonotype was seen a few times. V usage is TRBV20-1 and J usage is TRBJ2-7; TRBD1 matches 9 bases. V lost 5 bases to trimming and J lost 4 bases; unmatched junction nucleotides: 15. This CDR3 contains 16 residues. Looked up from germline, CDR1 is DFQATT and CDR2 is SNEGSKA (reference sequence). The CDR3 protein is CSASPGEGQGLYEQYF. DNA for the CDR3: TGCAGTGCTTCCCCCGGCGAGGGACAGGGTTTGTACGAGCAGTACTTC.

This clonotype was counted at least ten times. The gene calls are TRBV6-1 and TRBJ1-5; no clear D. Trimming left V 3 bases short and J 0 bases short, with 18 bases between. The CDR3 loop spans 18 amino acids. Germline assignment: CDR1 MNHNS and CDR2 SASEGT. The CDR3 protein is CASSEQAEGFVSNQPQHF. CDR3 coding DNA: TGTGCCAGCAGTGAGCAGGCCGAGGGCTTTGTTAGCAATCAGCCCCAGCATTTT.

The CDR3 protein is CASSSGGSHNEQFF. DNA for the CDR3: TGCGCCAGCAGTAGCGGAGGGTCGCACAATGAGCAGTTCTTC. This chain joins TRBV5-1 and TRBJ2-1; D might be TRBD2 (6 bases). CDR1 is SGHRS, CDR2 YFSETQ, per germline. Trimming cost V 5 bases and J 5 bases, with 14 bases left between them. This CDR3 has 14 residues.

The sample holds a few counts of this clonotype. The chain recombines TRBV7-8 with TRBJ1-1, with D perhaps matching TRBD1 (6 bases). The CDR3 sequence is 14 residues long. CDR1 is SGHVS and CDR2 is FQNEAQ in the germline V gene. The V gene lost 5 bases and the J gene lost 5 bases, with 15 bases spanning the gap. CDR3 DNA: TGTGCCAGCAGCCTACAGGGATTGAGTACTGAAGCTTTCTTT. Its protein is CASSLQGLSTEAFF.

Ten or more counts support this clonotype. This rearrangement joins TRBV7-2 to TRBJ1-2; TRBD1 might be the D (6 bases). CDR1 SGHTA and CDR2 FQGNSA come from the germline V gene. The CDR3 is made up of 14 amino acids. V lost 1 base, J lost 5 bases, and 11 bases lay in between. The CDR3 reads CASSLDRTVYGYTF. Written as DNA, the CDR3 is TGTGCCAGCAGCTTAGACCGGACAGTATATGGCTACACCTTC. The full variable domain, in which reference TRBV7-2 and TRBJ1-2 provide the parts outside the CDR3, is GAGVSQSPSNKVTEKGKDVELRCDPISGHTALYWYRQSLGQGLEFLIYFQGNSAPDKSGLPSDRFSAERTGGSVSTLTIQRTQQEDSAVYLCASSLDRTVYGYTFGSGTRLTVV.

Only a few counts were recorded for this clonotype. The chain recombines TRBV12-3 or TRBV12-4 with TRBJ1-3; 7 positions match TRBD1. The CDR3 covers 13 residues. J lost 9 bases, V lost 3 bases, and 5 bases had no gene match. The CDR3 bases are TGTGCCAGCAGTTTGAGACAGGGTAGCACCATATATTTT. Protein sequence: CASSLRQGSTIYF.

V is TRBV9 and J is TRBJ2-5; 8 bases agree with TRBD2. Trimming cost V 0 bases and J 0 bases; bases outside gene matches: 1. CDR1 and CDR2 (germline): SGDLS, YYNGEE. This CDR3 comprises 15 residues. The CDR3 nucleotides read TGTGCCAGCAGCGTAGTAGCGGGGTACCAAGAGACCCAGTACTTC. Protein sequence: CASSVVAGYQETQYF.

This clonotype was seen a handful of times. The CDR3 loop is CSARDAGGAETQYF. For the CDR3, the DNA is TGCAGTGCTAGAGATGCCGGGGGCGCAGAGACCCAGTACTTC. This rearrangement joins TRBV20-1 to TRBJ2-5; either TRBD1 or TRBD2 may supply D (6 bases each). The CDR3 extends over 14 amino acids. V lost 0 bases and J lost 4, with 12 bases in between. The V gene's germline CDR1 is DFQATT and CDR2 SNEGSKA (reference sequence).

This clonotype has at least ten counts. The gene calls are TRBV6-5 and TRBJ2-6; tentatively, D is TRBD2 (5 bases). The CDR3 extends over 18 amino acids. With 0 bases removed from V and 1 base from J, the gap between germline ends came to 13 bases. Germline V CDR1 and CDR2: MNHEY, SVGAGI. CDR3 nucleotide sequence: TGTGCCAGCAGTTACTCGAGGCAGGAGGTATCTGGGGCCAACGTCCTGACTTTC. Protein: CASSYSRQEVSGANVLTF.

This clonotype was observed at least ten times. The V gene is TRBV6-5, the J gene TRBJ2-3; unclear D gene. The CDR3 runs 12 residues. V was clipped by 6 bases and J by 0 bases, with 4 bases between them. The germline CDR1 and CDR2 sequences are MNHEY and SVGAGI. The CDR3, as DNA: TGTGCCAGCAGCGACAGCACAGATACGCAGTATTTT. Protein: CASSDSTDTQYF.

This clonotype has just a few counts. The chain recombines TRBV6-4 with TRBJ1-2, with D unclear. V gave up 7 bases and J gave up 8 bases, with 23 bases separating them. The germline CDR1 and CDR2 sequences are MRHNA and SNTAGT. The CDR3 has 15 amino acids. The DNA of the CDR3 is TGTGCCAGCATGGCGCGCAACAGTGCCGTTCAGGGCTACACCTTC. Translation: CASMARNSAVQGYTF.

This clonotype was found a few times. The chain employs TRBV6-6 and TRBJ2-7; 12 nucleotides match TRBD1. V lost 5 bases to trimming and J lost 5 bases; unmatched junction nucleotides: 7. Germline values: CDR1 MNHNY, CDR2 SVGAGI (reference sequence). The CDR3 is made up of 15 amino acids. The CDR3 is CASSTRDRGRDEQYF. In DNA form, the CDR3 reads TGTGCCAGCAGTACCCGGGACAGGGGGCGCGACGAGCAGTACTTC.

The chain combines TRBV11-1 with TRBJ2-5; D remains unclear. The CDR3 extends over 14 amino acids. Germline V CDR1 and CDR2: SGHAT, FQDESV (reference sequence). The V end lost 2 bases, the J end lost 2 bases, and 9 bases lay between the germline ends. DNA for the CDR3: TGTGCCAGCAGCTTAAATGCCGGACAAGAGACCCAGTACTTC. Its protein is CASSLNAGQETQYF.

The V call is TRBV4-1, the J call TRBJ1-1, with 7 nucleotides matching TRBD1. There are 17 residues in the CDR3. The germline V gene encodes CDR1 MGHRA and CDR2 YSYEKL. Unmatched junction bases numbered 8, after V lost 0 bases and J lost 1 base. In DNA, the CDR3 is TGCGCCAGCAGCCAAGATCGGAGACAGGGCAAGAACACTGAAGCTTTCTTT. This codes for CASSQDRRQGKNTEAFF.

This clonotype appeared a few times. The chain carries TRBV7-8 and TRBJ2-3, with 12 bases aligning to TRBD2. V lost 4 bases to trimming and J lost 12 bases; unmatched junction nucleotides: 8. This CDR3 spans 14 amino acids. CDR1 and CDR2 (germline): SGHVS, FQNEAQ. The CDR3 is CASSSGLLAGGQYF. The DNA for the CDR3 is TGTGCCAGCAGCTCGGGACTACTAGCGGGGGGACAGTATTTT.

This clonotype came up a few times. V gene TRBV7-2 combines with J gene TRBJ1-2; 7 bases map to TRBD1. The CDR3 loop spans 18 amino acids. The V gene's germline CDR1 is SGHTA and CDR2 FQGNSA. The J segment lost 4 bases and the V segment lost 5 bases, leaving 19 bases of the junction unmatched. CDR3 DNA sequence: TGTGCCAGCAGCCCCAAACCGCCCGGGACAGCCTCGTCCTATGGCTACACCTTC. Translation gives CASSPKPPGTASSYGYTF.

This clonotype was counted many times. CDR3 coding DNA: TGCGCCAGCAGCCAAGATTCAAGCTCTGGGGCCAACGTCCTGACTTTC. Translated, it gives CASSQDSSSGANVLTF. The V call is TRBV4-3, the J call TRBJ2-6; no definite D call. The ends were cut back, 0 bases at V and 0 bases at J, with 6 bases in the middle. CDR1 is LGHNA, CDR2 YSLEER, per germline. This CDR3 has 16 amino acids.

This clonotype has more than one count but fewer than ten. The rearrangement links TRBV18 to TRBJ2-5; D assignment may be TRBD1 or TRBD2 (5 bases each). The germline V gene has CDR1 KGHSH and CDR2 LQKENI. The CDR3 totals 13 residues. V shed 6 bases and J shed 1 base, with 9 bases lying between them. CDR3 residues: CASSIGAQETQYF. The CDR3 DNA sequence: TGTGCCAGCTCGATCGGGGCCCAAGAGACCCAGTACTTC.

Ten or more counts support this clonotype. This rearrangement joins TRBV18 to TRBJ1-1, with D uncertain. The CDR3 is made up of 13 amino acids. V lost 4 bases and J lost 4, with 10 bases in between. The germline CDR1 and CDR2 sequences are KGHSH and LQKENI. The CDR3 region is CASSLEGTTEAFF. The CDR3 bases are TGTGCCAGCTCACTAGAAGGTACCACTGAAGCTTTCTTT.

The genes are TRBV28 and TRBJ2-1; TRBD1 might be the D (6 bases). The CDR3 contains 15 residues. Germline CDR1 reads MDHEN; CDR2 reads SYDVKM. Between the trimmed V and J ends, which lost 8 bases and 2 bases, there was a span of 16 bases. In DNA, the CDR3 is TGTGCCAGCCTACCCAAGGACAGCGCCTACAATGAGCAGTTCTTC. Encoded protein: CASLPKDSAYNEQFF.

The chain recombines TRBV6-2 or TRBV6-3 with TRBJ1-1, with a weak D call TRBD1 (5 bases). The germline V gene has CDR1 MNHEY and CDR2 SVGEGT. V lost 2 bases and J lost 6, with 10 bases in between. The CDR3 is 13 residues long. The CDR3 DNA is TGTGCCAGCAGTTACACCGACAGTTCTGAAGCTTTCTTT. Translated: CASSYTDSSEAFF.

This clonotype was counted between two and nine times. The CDR3, as DNA: TGTGCCAGCAGTTACTCGAGGACAGGCAGAACTGAAGCTTTCTTT. This gives the protein CASSYSRTGRTEAFF. This sequence joins TRBV6-5 and TRBJ1-1; 7 nucleotides align to TRBD1. After removal of 0 bases from V and 5 bases from J, the junction contained 6 bases not matched to a gene. This CDR3 has 15 residues. Germline CDR1 and CDR2: MNHEY and SVGAGI.

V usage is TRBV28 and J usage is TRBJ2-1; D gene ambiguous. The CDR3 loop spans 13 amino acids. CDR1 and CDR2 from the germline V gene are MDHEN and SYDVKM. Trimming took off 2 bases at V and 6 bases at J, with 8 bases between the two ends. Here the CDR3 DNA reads TGTGCCAGCAGTTTAATTGTCATCAATGAGCAGTTCTTC. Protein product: CASSLIVINEQFF. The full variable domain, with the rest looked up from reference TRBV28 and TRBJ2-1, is DVKVTQSSRYLVKRTGEKVFLECVQDMDHENMFWYRQDPGLGLRLIYFSYDVKMKEKGDIPEGYSVSREKKERFSLILESASTNQTSMYLCASSLIVINEQFFGPGTRLTVL.

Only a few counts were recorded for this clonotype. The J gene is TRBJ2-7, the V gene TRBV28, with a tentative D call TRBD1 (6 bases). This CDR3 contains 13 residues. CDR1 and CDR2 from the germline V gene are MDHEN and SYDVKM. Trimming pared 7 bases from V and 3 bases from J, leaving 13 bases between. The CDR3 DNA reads TGTGCCAGCACCAGACAGGCCCGCTACGAGCAGTACTTC. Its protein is CASTRQARYEQYF.

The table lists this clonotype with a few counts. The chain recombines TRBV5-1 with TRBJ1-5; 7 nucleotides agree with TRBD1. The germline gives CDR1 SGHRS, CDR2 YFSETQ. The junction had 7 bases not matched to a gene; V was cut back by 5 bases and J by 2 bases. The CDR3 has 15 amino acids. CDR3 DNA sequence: TGCGCCAGCAGACCGACAGGGTTTGGCAATCAGCCCCAGCATTTT. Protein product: CASRPTGFGNQPQHF.